This passage covers 19 T cell receptor beta chains from one sample sequenced in a study of shared clonotypes between healthy human individuals. Clones were sequenced by immunoSEQ multiplex PCR, and TCRdb holds only the in-frame ones, with some missing. Here the sample spans some 690,000 clones, roughly 87% being singletons. The sequencing sample was made of memory CD8+ T cells from PBMCs. Subset indicated: CD45RO+ cells pooled with CCR7-negative TemRA cells. The receptors stem from a man in his late teens or twenties in good health. Some clones in this sample may be carry-over from other donors' samples.

The table lists this clone with a few counts. The CDR3 nucleotides read TGTGCCAGCAGTGAAGGACGGGGGTTCCATGGCTACACCTTC. It yields the protein CASSEGRGFHGYTF. V gene TRBV2 combines with J gene TRBJ1-2, with a weak D call TRBD1 (5 bases). Germline V gene sequence: CDR1 SNHLY, CDR2 FYNNEI. Trimming took off 1 base at V and 6 bases at J, with 12 bases between the two ends. The CDR3 covers 14 residues.

V usage is TRBV25-1 and J usage is TRBJ1-3; D perhaps matches TRBD1 (5 bases). The CDR3 extends over 14 amino acids. CDR1 is MGHDK and CDR2 is SYGVNS in the germline V gene. The ends were cut back, 8 bases at V and 3 bases at J, with 14 bases in the middle. The CDR3 loop reads CASHWGGFGNTIYF. The CDR3 DNA sequence: TGTGCCAGCCATTGGGGGGGTTTTGGAAACACCATATATTTT. Full variable domain (missing parts from reference TRBV25-1 and TRBJ1-3): EADIYQTPRYLVIGTGKKITLECSQTMGHDKMYWYQQDPGMELHLIHYSYGVNSTEKGDLSSESTVSRIRTEHFPLTLESARPSHTSQYLCASHWGGFGNTIYFGEGSWLTVV.

The chain couples TRBV6-1 to TRBJ2-1; 13 bases fit TRBD2. V gave up 2 bases and J gave up 11 bases; unmatched junction bases: 6. Germline V gives CDR1 MNHNS, CDR2 SASEGT. This CDR3 is 15 amino acids long. CDR3 loop: CASSERGLAGVKQFF. The DNA of the CDR3 is TGTGCCAGCAGTGAAAGAGGACTAGCGGGAGTTAAGCAGTTCTTC.

The V call is TRBV27, the J call TRBJ1-2; 12 nucleotides agree with TRBD1. The CDR3 runs 15 residues. CDR1 is MNHEY, CDR2 SMNVEV, per germline (reference sequence). With 5 bases clipped from V and 6 bases from J, the junction kept 7 bases outside the gene matches. CDR3 in amino acids: CASSPPGTGGDGYTF. In DNA form, the CDR3 reads TGTGCCAGCAGTCCGCCGGGGACAGGGGGCGATGGCTACACCTTC.

This clone occurred a few times. V and J are TRBV10-3 and TRBJ1-1; D may be TRBD1 (6 bases). V lost 6 bases to trimming and J lost 0 bases, with 11 bases between them. This CDR3 is built from 14 residues. Germline V gene lookup returns CDR1 ENHRY and CDR2 SYGVKD. The CDR3 is CAIRGAGLNTEAFF. The DNA for the CDR3 is TGTGCCATCAGGGGGGCAGGGTTGAACACTGAAGCTTTCTTT.

The rearrangement uses TRBV9 and TRBJ2-1; 10 bases align to TRBD2. The V gene's germline CDR1 is SGDLS and CDR2 YYNGEE. The CDR3 consists of 19 residues. J lost 3 bases, V lost 3 bases, and 15 bases had no gene match. CDR3 sequence reads: CASSALGTSDSPHYNEQFF. The CDR3 nucleotides read TGTGCCAGCAGCGCCTTAGGGACTAGCGATTCCCCCCACTACAATGAGCAGTTCTTC.

The V and J genes are TRBV2 and TRBJ2-7, with TRBD1 matching over 10 bases. The V gene end was trimmed by 7 bases and the J gene end by 2 bases; junction bases not matched to a gene: 11. This CDR3 comprises 16 residues. From germline, CDR1 is SNHLY and CDR2 FYNNEI. The CDR3 is CASTHPPGQGPYEQYF. The CDR3 coding sequence is TGTGCCAGCACCCACCCACCGGGACAGGGGCCCTACGAGCAGTACTTC.

J is TRBJ2-3 and V is TRBV6-5; no definite D call. Trimming cost V 0 bases and J 6 bases, with 10 bases left between them. Germline V gene lookup returns CDR1 MNHEY and CDR2 SVGAGI. This CDR3 has 14 residues. The CDR3 loop is CASSYSLLPDTQYF. CDR3 nucleotides: TGTGCCAGCAGTTACTCCCTTTTGCCGGATACGCAGTATTTT.

V and J are TRBV7-8 and TRBJ2-5, with 8 bases aligning to TRBD1. Germline CDR1 and CDR2: SGHVS and FQNEAQ. V lost 5 bases to trimming and J lost 3 bases; unmatched junction nucleotides: 11. CDR3 size: 16 residues. The CDR3 spells CASSSYRGALEETQYF. The CDR3 DNA follows: TGTGCCAGCAGCAGCTACAGGGGGGCTTTAGAAGAGACCCAGTACTTC.

The chain joins TRBV5-5 to TRBJ2-3; D ambiguous. There are 15 residues in the CDR3. The germline gives CDR1 SGHKS, CDR2 YYEKEE (reference sequence). V was clipped by 3 bases and J by 2 bases, with 13 bases between them. CDR3 region: CASSYPGLNTDTQYF. The CDR3 DNA is TGTGCCAGCAGCTACCCCGGGCTTAACACAGATACGCAGTATTTT.

The chain joins TRBV7-9 to TRBJ1-2; D gene uncertain. Trimming cost V 2 bases and J 1 base, with 20 bases left between them. The CDR3 covers 18 residues. The V gene's germline CDR1 is SEHNR and CDR2 FQNEAQ (reference sequence). The CDR3 sequence is CASSLFYTTNNDNYGYTF. The DNA of the CDR3 is TGTGCCAGCAGCTTATTCTACACGACGAATAATGATAACTATGGCTACACCTTC. The full variable domain, completed using reference TRBV7-9 and TRBJ1-2, is DTGVSQNPRHKITKRGQNVTFRCDPISEHNRLYWYRQTLGQGPEFLTYFQNEAQLEKSRLLSDRFSAERPKGSFSTLEIQRTEQGDSAMYLCASSLFYTTNNDNYGYTFGSGTRLTVV.

The chain recombines TRBV6-6 with TRBJ2-3; D tentatively reads TRBD1 or TRBD2 (5 bases each). The CDR3 runs to 13 residues. The germline V gene has CDR1 MNHNY and CDR2 SVGAGI (reference sequence). V was pared by 0 bases and J by 6 bases, with 7 bases between. CDR3 in amino acids: CASSYSWGDTQYF. Written as DNA, the CDR3 is TGTGCCAGCAGTTACTCATGGGGGGATACGCAGTATTTT.

The rearrangement joins TRBV6-4 to TRBJ2-2; D may match TRBD1 or TRBD2 (5 bases each). Germline CDR1 MRHNA, CDR2 SNTAGT. V dropped 9 bases and J dropped 7 bases, with 15 bases sitting between them. CDR3 size: 13 residues. The CDR3 region has the DNA TGTGCCAGTCGGGACCCGTGGAGCGGGGAGCTGTTTTTT. The encoded protein is CASRDPWSGELFF.

This clone was recorded only once. The chain combines TRBV27 with TRBJ1-6; D possibly corresponds to TRBD1 (5 bases). CDR1 is MNHEY, CDR2 SMNVEV, per germline (reference sequence). This CDR3 contains 13 residues. The V end was cut by 5 bases, the J end by 15 bases, with 17 bases between. This chain's CDR3 is CASSLDPRVYLHF. DNA for the CDR3: TGTGCCAGCAGTCTCGATCCCAGGGTCTACCTCCACTTT.

This clone was seen more than once but under ten times. The chain links TRBV19 to TRBJ1-1; tentatively, D is TRBD1 (5 bases). Germline loops: CDR1 LNHDA, CDR2 SQIVND (reference sequence). Trimming cost V 5 bases and J 0 bases, with 7 bases left between them. The CDR3 is 13 amino acids. The CDR3 DNA reads as TGTGCCAGTAGTGGGACGGTGAACACTGAAGCTTTCTTT. It translates to CASSGTVNTEAFF. The full variable domain, with the rest looked up from reference TRBV19 and TRBJ1-1, is DGGITQSPKYLFRKEGQNVTLSCEQNLNHDAMYWYRQDPGQGLRLIYYSQIVNDFQKGDIAEGYSVSREKKESFPLTVTSAQKNPTAFYLCASSGTVNTEAFFGQGTRLTVV.

The rearrangement links TRBV5-5 to TRBJ1-3, with unresolved D. The V gene's germline CDR1 is SGHKS and CDR2 YYEKEE (reference sequence). With 0 bases removed from V and 3 bases from J, the gap between germline ends came to 10 bases. The CDR3 extends over 15 amino acids. The CDR3 protein is CASSLEGKYGNTIYF. CDR3 coding DNA: TGTGCCAGCAGCTTGGAAGGAAAGTATGGAAACACCATATATTTT.

CDR3 residues: CASSQDSPDPTYEQYF. CDR3 DNA sequence: TGTGCCAGCAGCCAAGATTCCCCGGACCCTACCTACGAGCAGTACTTC. This rearrangement joins TRBV14 to TRBJ2-7; D is unclear. Germline V lookup: CDR1 SGHDN, CDR2 FVKESK. Trimming stripped 0 bases from V and 2 bases from J, with 14 bases between. This CDR3 region has 16 residues.

The chain combines TRBV27 with TRBJ2-7; D remains unclear. This CDR3 has 12 amino acids. The V gene's germline CDR1 is MNHEY and CDR2 SMNVEV (reference sequence). Trimming took off 4 bases at V and 3 bases at J, with 7 bases between the two ends. DNA of the CDR3: TGTGCCAGCAGTTCTGGTTACTACGAGCAGTACTTC. Protein product: CASSSGYYEQYF.

The genes are TRBV2 and TRBJ1-6; 8 nucleotides agree with TRBD1. V lost 7 bases and J lost 7; bases outside the gene matches: 18. CDR3 length: 18 amino acids. The germline CDR1 and CDR2 sequences are SNHLY and FYNNEI. CDR3 in amino acids: CASTQTRRDRIGNSPLHF. The CDR3 nucleotides are TGTGCCAGCACCCAAACCCGCCGGGACAGGATAGGGAATTCACCCCTCCACTTT.